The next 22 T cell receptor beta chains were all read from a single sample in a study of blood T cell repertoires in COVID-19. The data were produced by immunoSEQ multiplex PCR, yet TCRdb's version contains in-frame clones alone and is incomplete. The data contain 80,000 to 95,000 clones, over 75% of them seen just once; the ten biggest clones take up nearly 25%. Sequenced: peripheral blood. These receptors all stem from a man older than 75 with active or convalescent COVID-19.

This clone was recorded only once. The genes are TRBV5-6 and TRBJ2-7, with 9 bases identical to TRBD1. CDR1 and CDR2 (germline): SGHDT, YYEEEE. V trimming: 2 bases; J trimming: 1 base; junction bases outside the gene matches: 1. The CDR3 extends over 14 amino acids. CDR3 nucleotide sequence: TGTGCCAGCAGCTTCGGGACAGGGTCCTACGAGCAGTACTTC. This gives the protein CASSFGTGSYEQYF.

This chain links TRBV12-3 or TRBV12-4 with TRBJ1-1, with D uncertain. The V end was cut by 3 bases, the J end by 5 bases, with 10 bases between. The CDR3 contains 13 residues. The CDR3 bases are TGTGCCAGCAGTTTCGGGAGTGGGACTGAAGCTTTCTTT. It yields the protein CASSFGSGTEAFF.

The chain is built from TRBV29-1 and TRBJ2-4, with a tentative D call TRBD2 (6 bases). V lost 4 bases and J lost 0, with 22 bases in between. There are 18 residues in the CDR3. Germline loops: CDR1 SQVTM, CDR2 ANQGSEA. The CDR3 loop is CSVVRDSPSGLAKNIQYF. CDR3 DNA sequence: TGCAGCGTTGTGCGTGACTCCCCTTCGGGACTAGCCAAAAACATTCAGTACTTC.

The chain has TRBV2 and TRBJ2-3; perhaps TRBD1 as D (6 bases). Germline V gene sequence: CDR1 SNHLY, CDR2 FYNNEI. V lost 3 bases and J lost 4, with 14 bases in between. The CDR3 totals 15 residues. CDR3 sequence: CASSEGALLPDTQYF. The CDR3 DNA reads TGTGCCAGCAGTGAGGGGGCCCTCCTCCCAGATACGCAGTATTTT. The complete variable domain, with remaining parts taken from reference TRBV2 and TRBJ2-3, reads EPEVTQTPSHQVTQMGQEVILRCVPISNHLYFYWYRQILGQKVEFLVSFYNNEISEKSEIFDDQFSVERPDGSNFTLKIRSTKLEDSAMYFCASSEGALLPDTQYFGPGTRLTVL.

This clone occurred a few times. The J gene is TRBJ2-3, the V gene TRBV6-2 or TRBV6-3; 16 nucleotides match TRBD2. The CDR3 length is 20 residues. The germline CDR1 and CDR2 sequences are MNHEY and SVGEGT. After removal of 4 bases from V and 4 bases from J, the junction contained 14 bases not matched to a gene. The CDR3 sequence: CASSSTGLAGGRGLADTQYF. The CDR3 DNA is TGTGCCAGCAGTTCAACGGGACTAGCGGGGGGGCGAGGTTTGGCAGATACGCAGTATTTT.

As DNA, the CDR3 is TGTGCCAGCAGCTTGTTATCCCGAGACTATGGCTACACCTTC. Translation: CASSLLSRDYGYTF. This sequence joins TRBV5-5 and TRBJ1-2, with D unclear. V lost 1 base to trimming and J lost 3 bases, with 10 bases between them. The CDR3 totals 14 residues. Germline V CDR1 and CDR2: SGHKS, YYEKEE (reference sequence).

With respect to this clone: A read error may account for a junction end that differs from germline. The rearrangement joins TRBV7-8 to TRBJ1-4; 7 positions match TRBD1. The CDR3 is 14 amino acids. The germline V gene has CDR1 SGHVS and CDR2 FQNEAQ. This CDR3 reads CASSLARGVEKLFF. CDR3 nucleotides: TGTGCCAGCAGCCTAGCCAGGGGGGTTGAAAAACTGTTTTTT.

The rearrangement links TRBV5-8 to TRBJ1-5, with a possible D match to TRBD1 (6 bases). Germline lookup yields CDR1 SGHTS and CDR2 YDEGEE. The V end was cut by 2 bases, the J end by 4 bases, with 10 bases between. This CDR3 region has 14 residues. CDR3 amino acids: CASSLRGGNQPQHF. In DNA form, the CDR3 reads TGTGCCAGCAGCTTAAGAGGGGGTAATCAGCCCCAGCATTTT.

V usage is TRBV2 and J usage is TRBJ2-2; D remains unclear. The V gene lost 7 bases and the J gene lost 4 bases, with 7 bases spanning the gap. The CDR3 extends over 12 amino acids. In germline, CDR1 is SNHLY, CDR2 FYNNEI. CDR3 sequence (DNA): TGTGCCAGCAACCGAGGCACCGGGGAGCTGTTTTTT. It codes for CASNRGTGELFF.

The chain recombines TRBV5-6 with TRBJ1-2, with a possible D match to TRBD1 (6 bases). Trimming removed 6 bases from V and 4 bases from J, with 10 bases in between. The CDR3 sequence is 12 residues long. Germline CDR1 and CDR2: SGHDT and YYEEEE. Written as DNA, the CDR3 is TGTGCCAGCACCCGGGGGGCCTATGGCTACACCTTC. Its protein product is CASTRGAYGYTF.

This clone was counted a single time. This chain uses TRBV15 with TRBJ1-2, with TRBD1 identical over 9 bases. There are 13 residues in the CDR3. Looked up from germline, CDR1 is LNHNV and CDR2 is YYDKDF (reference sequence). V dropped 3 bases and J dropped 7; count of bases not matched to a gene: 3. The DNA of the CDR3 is TGTGCCACCAGCAGGCGGACAGGGGTTGGCTACACCTTC. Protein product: CATSRRTGVGYTF.

The CDR3 DNA follows: TGTGCCTTCCGGTCCGGACAGGCTAGCACCGGGGAGCTGTTTTTT. This sequence encodes CAFRSGQASTGELFF. This chain joins TRBV5-4 and TRBJ2-2, with 7 nucleotides matching TRBD1. There are 15 residues in the CDR3. The J segment lost 4 bases and the V segment lost 10 bases, leaving 13 bases of the junction unmatched. CDR1 and CDR2 (germline): SGHNT, YYREEE (reference sequence).

CDR3 loop: CASSLGGVWTEAFF. For the CDR3, the DNA is TGTGCCAGCAGCTTAGGTGGAGTTTGGACTGAAGCTTTCTTT. The chain links TRBV7-9 to TRBJ1-1, with D unclear. Germline CDR1 SEHNR, CDR2 FQNEAQ (reference sequence). The CDR3 runs 14 residues. With 1 base removed from V and 5 bases from J, the gap between germline ends came to 11 bases.

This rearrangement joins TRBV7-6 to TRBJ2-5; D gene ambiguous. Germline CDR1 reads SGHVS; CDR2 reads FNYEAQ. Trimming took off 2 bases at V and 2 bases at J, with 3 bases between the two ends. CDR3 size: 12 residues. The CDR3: CASSLPQETQYF. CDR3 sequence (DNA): TGTGCCAGCAGCTTACCACAAGAGACCCAGTACTTC.

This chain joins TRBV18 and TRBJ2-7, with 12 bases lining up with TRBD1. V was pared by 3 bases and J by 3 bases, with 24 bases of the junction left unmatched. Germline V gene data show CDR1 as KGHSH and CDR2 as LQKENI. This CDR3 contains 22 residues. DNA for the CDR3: TGTGCCAGCTCACCTACCTACGAGTACCCGGGACAGGGGGCCCCCTACCACTACGAGCAGTACTTC. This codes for CASSPTYEYPGQGAPYHYEQYF.

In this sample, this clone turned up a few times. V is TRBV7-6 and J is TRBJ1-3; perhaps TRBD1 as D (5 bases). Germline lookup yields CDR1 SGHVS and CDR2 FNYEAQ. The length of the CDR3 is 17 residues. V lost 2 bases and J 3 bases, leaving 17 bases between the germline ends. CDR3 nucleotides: TGTGCCAGCAGCTTACAGGGCAGGGCGAACGGTGGAAACACCATATATTTT. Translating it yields CASSLQGRANGGNTIYF.

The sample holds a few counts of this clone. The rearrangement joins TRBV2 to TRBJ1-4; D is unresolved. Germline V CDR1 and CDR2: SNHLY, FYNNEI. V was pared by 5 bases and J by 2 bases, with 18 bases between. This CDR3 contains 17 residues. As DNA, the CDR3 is TGTGCCAGCAGTTCGCCTTCGGTTCTAACGACTAATGAAAAACTGTTTTTT. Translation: CASSSPSVLTTNEKLFF.

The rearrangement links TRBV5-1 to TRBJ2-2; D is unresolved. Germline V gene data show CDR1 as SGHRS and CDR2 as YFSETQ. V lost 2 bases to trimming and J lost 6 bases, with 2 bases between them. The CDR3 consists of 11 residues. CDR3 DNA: TGCGCCAGCAGCTTCGCCGGGGAGCTGTTTTTT. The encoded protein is CASSFAGELFF.

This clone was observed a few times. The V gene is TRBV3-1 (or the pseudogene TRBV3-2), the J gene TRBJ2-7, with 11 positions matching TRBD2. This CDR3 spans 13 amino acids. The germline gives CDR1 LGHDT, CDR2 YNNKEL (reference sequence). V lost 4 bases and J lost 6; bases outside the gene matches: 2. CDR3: CASSLGLAVEQYF. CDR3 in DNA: TGTGCCAGCAGCCTGGGACTAGCGGTCGAGCAGTACTTC.

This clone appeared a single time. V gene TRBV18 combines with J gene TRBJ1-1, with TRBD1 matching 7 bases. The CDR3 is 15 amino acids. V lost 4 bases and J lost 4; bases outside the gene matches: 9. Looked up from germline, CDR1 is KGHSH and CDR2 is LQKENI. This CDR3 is CASSLDRDQATEAFF. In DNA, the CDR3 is TGTGCCAGCTCACTAGACAGGGATCAGGCCACTGAAGCTTTCTTT.

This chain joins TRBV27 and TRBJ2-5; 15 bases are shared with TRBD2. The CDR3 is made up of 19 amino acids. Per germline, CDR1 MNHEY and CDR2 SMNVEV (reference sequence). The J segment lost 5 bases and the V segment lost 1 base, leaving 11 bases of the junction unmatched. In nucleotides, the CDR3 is TGTGCCAGCAGTTTATATGGCCGGACTAGCGGGGGGGCGGGGGAGACCCAGTACTTC. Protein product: CASSLYGRTSGGAGETQYF.

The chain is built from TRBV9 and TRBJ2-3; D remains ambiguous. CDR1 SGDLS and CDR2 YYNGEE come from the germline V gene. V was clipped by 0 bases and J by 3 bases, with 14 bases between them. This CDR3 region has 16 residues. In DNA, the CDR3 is TGTGCCAGCAGCGTAGACGTGTCGGAGTTTACAGATACGCAGTATTTT. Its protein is CASSVDVSEFTDTQYF.